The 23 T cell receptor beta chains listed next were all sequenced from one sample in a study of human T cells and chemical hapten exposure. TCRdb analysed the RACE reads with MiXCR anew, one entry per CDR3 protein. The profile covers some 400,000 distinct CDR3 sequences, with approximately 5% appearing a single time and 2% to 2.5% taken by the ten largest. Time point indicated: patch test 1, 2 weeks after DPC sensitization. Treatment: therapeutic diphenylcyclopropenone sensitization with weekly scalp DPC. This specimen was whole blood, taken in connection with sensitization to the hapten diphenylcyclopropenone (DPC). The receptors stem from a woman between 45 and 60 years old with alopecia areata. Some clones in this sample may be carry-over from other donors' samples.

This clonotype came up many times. The CDR3: CASSLGGNGETQYF. The CDR3 DNA sequence: TGCGCCAGCAGCCTCGGGGGCAACGGAGAGACCCAGTACTTC. The J gene is TRBJ2-5, the V gene TRBV4-3; D assignment may be TRBD1 or TRBD2 (6 bases each). The V end lost 4 bases, the J end lost 4 bases, and 13 bases lay between the germline ends. The CDR3 has 14 amino acids. From germline, CDR1 is LGHNA and CDR2 YSLEER.

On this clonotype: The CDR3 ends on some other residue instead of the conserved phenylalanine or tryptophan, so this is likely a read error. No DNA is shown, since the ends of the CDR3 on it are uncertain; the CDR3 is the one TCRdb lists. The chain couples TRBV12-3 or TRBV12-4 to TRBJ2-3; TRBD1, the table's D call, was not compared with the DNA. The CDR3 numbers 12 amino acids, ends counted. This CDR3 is CASSSTGTRPSL.

CDR3 sequence reads: CSVASGGTSYEQYF. CDR3 bases: TGCAGCGTTGCGAGCGGGGGCACTTCCTACGAGCAGTACTTC. This sequence joins TRBV29-1 and TRBJ2-7, with 8 nucleotides matching TRBD2. V gave up 4 bases and J gave up 1 base; unmatched junction bases: 6. Germline values: CDR1 SQVTM, CDR2 ANQGSEA. CDR3 length: 14 residues.

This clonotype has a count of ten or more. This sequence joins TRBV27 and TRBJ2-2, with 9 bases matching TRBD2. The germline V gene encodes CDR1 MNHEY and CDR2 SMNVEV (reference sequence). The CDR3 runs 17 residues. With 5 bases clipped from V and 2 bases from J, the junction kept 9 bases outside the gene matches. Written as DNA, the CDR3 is TGTGCCAGCAGTGGAGCGGGGGGTCCCATCAACACCGGGGAGCTGTTTTTT. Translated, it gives CASSGAGGPINTGELFF.

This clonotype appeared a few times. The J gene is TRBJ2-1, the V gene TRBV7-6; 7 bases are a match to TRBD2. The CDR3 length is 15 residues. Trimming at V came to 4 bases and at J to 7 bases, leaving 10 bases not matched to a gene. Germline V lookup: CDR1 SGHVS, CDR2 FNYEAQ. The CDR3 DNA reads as TGTGCCAGCAGCTCCTGGGCGGGGGAAGATAATGAGCAGTTCTTC. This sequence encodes CASSSWAGEDNEQFF. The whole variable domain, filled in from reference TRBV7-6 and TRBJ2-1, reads GAGVSQSPRYKVTKRGQDVALRCDPISGHVSLYWYRQALGQGPEFLTYFNYEAQQDKSGLPNDRFSAERPEGSISTLTIQRTEQRDSAMYRCASSSWAGEDNEQFFGPGTRLTVL.

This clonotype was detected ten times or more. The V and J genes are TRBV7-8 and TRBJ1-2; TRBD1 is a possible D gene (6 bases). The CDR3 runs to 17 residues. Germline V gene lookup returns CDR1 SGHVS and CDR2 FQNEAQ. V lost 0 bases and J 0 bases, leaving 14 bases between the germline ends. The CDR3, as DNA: TGTGCCAGCAGCTTAGCTTGGTCAGGGGAAGCTAACTATGGCTACACCTTC. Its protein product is CASSLAWSGEANYGYTF.

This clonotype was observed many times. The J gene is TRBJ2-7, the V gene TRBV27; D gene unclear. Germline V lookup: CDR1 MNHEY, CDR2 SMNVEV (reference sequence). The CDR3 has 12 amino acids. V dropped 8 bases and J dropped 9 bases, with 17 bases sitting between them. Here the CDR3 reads CASRARTSVQYF. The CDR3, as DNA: TGTGCCAGCCGTGCCCGGACGTCAGTGCAGTACTTC.

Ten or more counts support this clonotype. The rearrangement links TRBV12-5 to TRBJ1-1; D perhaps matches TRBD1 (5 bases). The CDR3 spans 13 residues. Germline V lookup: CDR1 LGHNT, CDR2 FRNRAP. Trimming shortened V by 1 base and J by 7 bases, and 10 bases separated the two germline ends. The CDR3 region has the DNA TGTGCTAGTGGTTTGGAGGGACGGGGTGAAGCTTTCTTT. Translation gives CASGLEGRGEAFF.

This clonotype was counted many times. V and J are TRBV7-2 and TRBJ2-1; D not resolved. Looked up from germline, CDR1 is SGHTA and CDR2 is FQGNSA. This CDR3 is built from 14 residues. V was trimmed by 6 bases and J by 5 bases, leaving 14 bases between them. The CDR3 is CASRSRLGNNEQFF. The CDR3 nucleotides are TGTGCCAGCAGATCCCGTCTGGGCAACAATGAGCAGTTCTTC.

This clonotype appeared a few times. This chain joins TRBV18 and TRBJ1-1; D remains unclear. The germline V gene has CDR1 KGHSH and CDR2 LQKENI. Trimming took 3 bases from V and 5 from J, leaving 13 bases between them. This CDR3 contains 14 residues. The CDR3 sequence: CASSPSPVGTEAFF. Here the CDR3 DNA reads TGTGCCAGCTCACCGTCTCCAGTTGGGACTGAAGCTTTCTTT.

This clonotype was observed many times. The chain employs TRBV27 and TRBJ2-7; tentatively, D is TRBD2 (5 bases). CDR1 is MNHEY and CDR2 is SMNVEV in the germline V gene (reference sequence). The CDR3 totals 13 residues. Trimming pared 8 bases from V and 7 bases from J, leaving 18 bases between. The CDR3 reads CASSPPSGLEQYF. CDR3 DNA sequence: TGTGCCAGCTCTCCTCCGTCGGGGTTGGAGCAGTACTTC.

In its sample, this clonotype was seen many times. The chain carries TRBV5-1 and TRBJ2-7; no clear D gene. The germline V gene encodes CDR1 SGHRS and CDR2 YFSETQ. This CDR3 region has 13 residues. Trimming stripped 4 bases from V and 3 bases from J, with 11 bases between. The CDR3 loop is CASSERPGYEQYF. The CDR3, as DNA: TGCGCCAGCAGCGAGAGGCCTGGCTACGAGCAGTACTTC.

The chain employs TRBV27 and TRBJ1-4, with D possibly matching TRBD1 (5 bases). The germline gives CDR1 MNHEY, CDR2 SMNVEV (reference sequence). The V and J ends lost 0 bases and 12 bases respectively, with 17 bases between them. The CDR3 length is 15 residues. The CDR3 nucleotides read TGTGCCAGCAGTTTATCCGCAGGGACCCTGGTGGAACTGTTTTTT. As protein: CASSLSAGTLVELFF.

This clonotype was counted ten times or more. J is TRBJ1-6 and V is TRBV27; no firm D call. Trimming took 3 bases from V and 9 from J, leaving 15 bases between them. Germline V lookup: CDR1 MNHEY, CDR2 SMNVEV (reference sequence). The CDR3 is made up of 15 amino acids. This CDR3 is CASSFSQALGSPLHF. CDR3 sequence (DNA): TGTGCCAGCAGTTTCTCCCAGGCCTTGGGTTCACCCCTCCACTTT.

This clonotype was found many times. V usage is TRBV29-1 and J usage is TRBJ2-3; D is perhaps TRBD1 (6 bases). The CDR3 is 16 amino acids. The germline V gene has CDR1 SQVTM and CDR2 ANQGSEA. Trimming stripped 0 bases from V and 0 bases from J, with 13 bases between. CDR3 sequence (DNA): TGCAGCGTTGAAGATCAGGGGAAATCTAGCACAGATACGCAGTATTTT. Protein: CSVEDQGKSSTDTQYF.

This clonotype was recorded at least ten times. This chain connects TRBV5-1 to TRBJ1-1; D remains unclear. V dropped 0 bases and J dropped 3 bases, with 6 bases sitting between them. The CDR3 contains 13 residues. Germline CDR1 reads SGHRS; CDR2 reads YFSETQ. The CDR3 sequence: CASSLVLDTEAFF. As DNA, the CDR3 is TGCGCCAGCAGCTTGGTTCTGGACACTGAAGCTTTCTTT. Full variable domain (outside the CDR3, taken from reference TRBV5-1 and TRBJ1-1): KAGVTQTPRYLIKTRGQQVTLSCSPISGHRSVSWYQQTPGQGLQFLFEYFSETQRNKGNFPGRFSGRQFSNSRSEMNVSTLELGDSALYLCASSLVLDTEAFFGQGTRLTVV.

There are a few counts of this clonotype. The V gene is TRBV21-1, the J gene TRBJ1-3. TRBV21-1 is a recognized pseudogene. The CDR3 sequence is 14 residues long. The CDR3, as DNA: TGTGCCAGCAGCAAAGCGACTGCGGGAAACACCATATATTTT. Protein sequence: CASSKATAGNTIYF.

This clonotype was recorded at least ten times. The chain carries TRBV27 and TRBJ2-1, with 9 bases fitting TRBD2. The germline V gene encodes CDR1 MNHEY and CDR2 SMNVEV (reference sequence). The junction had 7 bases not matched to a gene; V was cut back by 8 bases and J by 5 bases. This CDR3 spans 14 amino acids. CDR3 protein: CASRWAGGNNEQFF. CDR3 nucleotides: TGTGCCAGCCGTTGGGCGGGAGGGAACAATGAGCAGTTCTTC.

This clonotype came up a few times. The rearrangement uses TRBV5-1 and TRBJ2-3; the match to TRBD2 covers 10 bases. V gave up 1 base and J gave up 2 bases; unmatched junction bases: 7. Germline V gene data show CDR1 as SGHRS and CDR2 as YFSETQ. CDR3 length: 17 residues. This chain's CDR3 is CASSLRGLADFTDTQYF. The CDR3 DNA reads TGCGCCAGCAGCTTGCGTGGACTAGCGGACTTCACAGATACGCAGTATTTT.

Here the CDR3 DNA reads TGCAGTGCTAGACCTGCAGGGACGAACACTGAAGCTTTCTTT. It specifies CSARPAGTNTEAFF. The chain has TRBV20-1 and TRBJ1-1; D possibly corresponds to TRBD1 (5 bases). Per the germline V gene, CDR1 is DFQATT and CDR2 is SNEGSKA (reference sequence). The CDR3 has 14 residues. V lost 2 bases and J 1 base, leaving 11 bases between the germline ends.

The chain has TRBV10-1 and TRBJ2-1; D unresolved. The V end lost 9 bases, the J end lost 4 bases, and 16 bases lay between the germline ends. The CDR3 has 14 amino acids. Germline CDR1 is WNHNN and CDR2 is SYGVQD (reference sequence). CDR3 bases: TGCGCCAGAGCCATAGGAACAATTTACAATGAGCAGTTCTTC. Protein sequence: CARAIGTIYNEQFF.

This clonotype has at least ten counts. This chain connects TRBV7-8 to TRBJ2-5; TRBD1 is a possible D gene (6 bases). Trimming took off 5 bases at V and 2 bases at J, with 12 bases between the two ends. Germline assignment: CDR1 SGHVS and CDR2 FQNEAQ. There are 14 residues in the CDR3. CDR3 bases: TGTGCCAGCAGCCCCGGGACATTACAAGAGACCCAGTACTTC. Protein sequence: CASSPGTLQETQYF.

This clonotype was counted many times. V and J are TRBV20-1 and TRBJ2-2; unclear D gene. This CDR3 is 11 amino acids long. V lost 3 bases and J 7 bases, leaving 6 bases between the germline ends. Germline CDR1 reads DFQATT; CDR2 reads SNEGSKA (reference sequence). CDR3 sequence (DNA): TGCAGTGCTAGTCTCAACGGGGAGCTGTTTTTT. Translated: CSASLNGELFF.